These T cell receptor beta chains were read from a single sample in a study of control samples from healthy donors and cancer patients. Data came from immunoSEQ multiplex PCR; TCRdb stores just in-frame clones and leaves some out. Among 250,000 to 300,000 clones listed, almost 85% were seen once. The sample taken for sequencing was PBMCs. All receptors come from a woman aged 55-75 years with lung cancer. Both conserved end residues are part of each CDR3. A D gene is named only where the DNA matches it firmly. Clone size is given for some rows only: seen once, a few or many times, or a class if the clone is expanded.

size: -
J: TRBJ1-1
V: TRBV4-2
D: TRBD1
DNA: TGTGCCAGCAGTCGCGGACAGGGAGCGAACACTGAAGCTTTCTTT
CDR3: CASSRGQGANTEAFF

size: -
J: TRBJ1-3
V: TRBV7-2
D: TRBD1
DNA: TGTGCCAGCAGCTCGGGACAGCCTGGAAACACCATATATTTT
CDR3: CASSSGQPGNTIYF

size: -
J: TRBJ2-3
V: TRBV6-5
D: TRBD1
DNA: TGTGCCAGCAGTTACTCAGGGACAGGGGGCACAGATACGCAGTATTTT
CDR3: CASSYSGTGGTDTQYF

size: -
J: TRBJ1-2
V: TRBV5-1
D: -
DNA: TGCGCCAGCAGCGTGGATTTTCAGGGAGGGTATGGCTACACCTTC
CDR3: CASSVDFQGGYGYTF

size: once
J: TRBJ2-7
V: TRBV5-1
D: -
DNA: TGCGCCAGCAATGCAGGGCCAAGCTCCTACGAGCAGTACTTC
CDR3: CASNAGPSSYEQYF

size: once
J: TRBJ2-1
V: TRBV9
D: TRBD1
DNA: TGTGCCAGCAGCGGACGACAGGGAAGTTTCTACAATGAGCAGTTCTTC
CDR3: CASSGRQGSFYNEQFF

size: -
J: TRBJ2-7
V: TRBV19
D: -
DNA: TGTGCCAGTATTGGGGGGAGCTCCTACGAGCAGTACTTC
CDR3: CASIGGSSYEQYF

size: -
J: TRBJ1-2
V: TRBV6-5
D: -
DNA: TGTGCCAGCAGTTACCAGGCAGGCTGGGGGTATGGCTACACCTTC
CDR3: CASSYQAGWGYGYTF

size: once
J: TRBJ2-5
V: TRBV5-1
D: TRBD1
DNA: TGCGCCAGCAGCTTGGGGCAGGGGGCCGAGACCCAGTACTTC
CDR3: CASSLGQGAETQYF

size: -
J: TRBJ2-1
V: TRBV11-2
D: -
DNA: TGTGCCAGCAGCTTACTCCTAGGCCCGTACAATGAGCAGTTCTTC
CDR3: CASSLLLGPYNEQFF

size: -
J: TRBJ1-1
V: TRBV3-1/TRBV3-2
D: -
DNA: TGTGCCAGCAGACAACCAGGGGTGGGAACTGAAGCTTTCTTT
CDR3: CASRQPGVGTEAFF

size: -
J: TRBJ1-2
V: TRBV18
D: -
DNA: TGTGCCAGCTCACCAGCCTCCCCGGACTATGGCTACACCTTC
CDR3: CASSPASPDYGYTF

size: -
J: TRBJ2-7
V: TRBV2
D: -
DNA: TGTGCCAGCAGTCTATACTACGAGCAGTACTTC
CDR3: CASSLYYEQYF

size: -
J: TRBJ1-1
V: TRBV6-5
D: -
DNA: TGTGCCAGCAGTTCGTCCGGGGGCCGGACTGAAGCTTTCTTT
CDR3: CASSSSGGRTEAFF

size: -
J: TRBJ1-5
V: TRBV12-3/TRBV12-4
D: -
DNA: TGTGCCAGCAGCCCGACAGGTTTCCAGCCCCAGCATTTT
CDR3: CASSPTGFQPQHF

size: -
J: TRBJ1-1
V: TRBV9
D: -
DNA: TGTGCCAGCAGCGTGGGCCCGAACACTGAAGCTTTCTTT
CDR3: CASSVGPNTEAFF

size: -
J: TRBJ1-5
V: TRBV6-5
D: -
DNA: TGTGCCAGCAGCGCCGGGTGGGCCGGTCAGCCCCAGCATTTT
CDR3: CASSAGWAGQPQHF

size: -
J: TRBJ2-5
V: TRBV2
D: -
DNA: TGTGCCAGCAGTGGTTTAGTGGGGGAGACCCAGTACTTC
CDR3: CASSGLVGETQYF

size: -
J: TRBJ1-6
V: TRBV19
D: -
DNA: TGTGCCAGTAGTATTCACAGTATGGGTTCACCCCTCCACTTT
CDR3: CASSIHSMGSPLHF

size: -
J: TRBJ2-7
V: TRBV12-3/TRBV12-4
D: -
DNA: TGTGCCAGCAGCCCTGACACCTCCTACGAGCAGTACTTC
CDR3: CASSPDTSYEQYF

size: -
J: TRBJ2-3
V: TRBV6-4
D: TRBD2
DNA: TGTGCCAGCAGTGGAACTAGCGGCACAGATACGCAGTATTTT
CDR3: CASSGTSGTDTQYF

size: -
J: TRBJ2-5
V: TRBV9
D: TRBD1
DNA: TGTGCCAGCAGCGAGACAGGGGAAGAGACCCAGTACTTC
CDR3: CASSETGEETQYF

size: -
J: TRBJ2-7
V: TRBV19
D: -
DNA: TGTGCCAGTAGTCCTCGGACTGGTTTCAGTAAGCAGTACTTC
CDR3: CASSPRTGFSKQYF

size: -
J: TRBJ1-1
V: TRBV27
D: -
DNA: TGTGCCAGCGGGCCGGCGAACGGGCCTCGAGCTTTCTTT
CDR3: CASGPANGPRAFF

size: -
J: TRBJ1-2
V: TRBV6-5
D: TRBD1
DNA: TGTGCCAGCAGCGGACAGGGGTTGGGGGGCTACACCTTC
CDR3: CASSGQGLGGYTF

size: -
J: TRBJ2-7
V: TRBV20-1
D: TRBD2
DNA: TGCAGTGCTAGTGACCCAGCGGGAGTATTAGACGAGCAGTACTTC
CDR3: CSASDPAGVLDEQYF

size: -
J: TRBJ1-3
V: TRBV7-9
D: -
DNA: TGTGCCAGCAGCTTAGGACACGGAAACACCATATATTTT
CDR3: CASSLGHGNTIYF

size: -
J: TRBJ2-1
V: TRBV6-4
D: -
DNA: TGTGCCAGCAGCCCCCCCCCAGGAGGAAGCTCCTACAATGAGCAGTTCTTC
CDR3: CASSPPPGGSSYNEQFF

size: -
J: TRBJ1-1
V: TRBV20-1
D: -
DNA: TGCAGTGTCAGCCAGGGCACTGAAGCTTTCTTT
CDR3: CSVSQGTEAFF

size: -
J: TRBJ1-2
V: TRBV6-4
D: -
DNA: TGTGCCAGCAGAGATACAGGGCTCCCCTTTCACGGGGGCTACACCTTC
CDR3: CASRDTGLPFHGGYTF

size: -
J: TRBJ1-6
V: TRBV5-1
D: -
DNA: TGCGCCAGCAGCTGGGACTCTCCCCGAAATTCACCCCTCCACTTT
CDR3: CASSWDSPRNSPLHF

size: -
J: TRBJ2-3
V: TRBV5-1
D: TRBD2
DNA: TGCGCCAGCAGCTCTACTAGCGGGGGTTCCACAGATACGCAGTATTTT
CDR3: CASSSTSGGSTDTQYF

size: once
J: TRBJ1-1
V: TRBV28
D: -
DNA: TGTGCCAGCAGTTTATATGGGGCCCGGAGAGCTTTCTTT
CDR3: CASSLYGARRAFF

size: -
J: TRBJ2-7
V: TRBV5-8
D: -
DNA: TGTGCCAGCAGCTTGGACAGGGAAGGCGAGCAGTACTTC
CDR3: CASSLDREGEQYF

size: -
J: TRBJ2-3
V: TRBV6-5
D: -
DNA: TGTGCCAGCAGTCAGGGTTTCGCAGATACGCAGTATTTT
CDR3: CASSQGFADTQYF

size: -
J: TRBJ1-1
V: TRBV5-4
D: -
DNA: TGTGCCAGCAGCCAGAGGGGCCACACTGAAGCTTTCTTT
CDR3: CASSQRGHTEAFF

size: -
J: TRBJ1-6
V: TRBV7-8
D: -
DNA: TGTGCCAGCAGCACCGGGCGTGGGGAGTTGAGGAATTCACCCCTCCACTTT
CDR3: CASSTGRGELRNSPLHF

size: -
J: TRBJ2-7
V: TRBV5-1
D: TRBD2
DNA: TGCGCCAGCAGCCCACGGACAGGAGTAGAACTAGCGGGAGGGCCTCGGTCCTACGAGCAGTACTTC
CDR3: CASSPRTGVELAGGPRSYEQYF

size: -
J: TRBJ1-1
V: TRBV28
D: TRBD1
DNA: TGTGCCAGCACCCTGACAGGGGGGAACACTGAAGCTTTCTTT
CDR3: CASTLTGGNTEAFF

size: few
J: TRBJ1-2
V: TRBV2
D: -
DNA: TGTGCCAGCAGCCCTGACAGTAACTATGGCTACACCTTC
CDR3: CASSPDSNYGYTF

size: -
J: TRBJ2-3
V: TRBV4-1
D: TRBD2
DNA: TGCGCCAGCAGCCGTAGCGGGAGTGACGCAGATACGCAGTATTTT
CDR3: CASSRSGSDADTQYF

size: -
J: TRBJ1-3
V: TRBV18
D: -
DNA: TGTGCCAGCTCACCGGTCGAGGGTAGCTCTGGAAACACCATATATTTT
CDR3: CASSPVEGSSGNTIYF

size: -
J: TRBJ2-7
V: TRBV5-4
D: -
DNA: TGTGCCAGCAGCTTAGCTAGCTCCTACGAGCAGTACTTC
CDR3: CASSLASSYEQYF

size: -
J: TRBJ1-5
V: TRBV12-3/TRBV12-4
D: -
DNA: TGTGCCAGCAGTTTAGTCGGTCAGCCCCAGCATTTT
CDR3: CASSLVGQPQHF

size: -
J: TRBJ2-3
V: TRBV10-2
D: -
DNA: TGCGCCAGCAGAGCGTTTGGGCGGGCGAGCACAGATACGCAGTATTTT
CDR3: CASRAFGRASTDTQYF

size: -
J: TRBJ1-2
V: TRBV12-3/TRBV12-4
D: -
DNA: TGTGCCAGCAGGCTCAGGGTGGGGGCTGGCTACACCTTC
CDR3: CASRLRVGAGYTF

size: -
J: TRBJ2-7
V: TRBV28
D: -
DNA: TGTGCCAGCAGTTTACGGACCCTAGCAACTTCCTCCCGCTACGAGCAGTACTTC
CDR3: CASSLRTLATSSRYEQYF

size: -
J: TRBJ2-7
V: TRBV25-1
D: -
DNA: TGTGCCAGCCGACGGGACTACGAGCAGTACTTC
CDR3: CASRRDYEQYF